Shown below are 11 T cell receptor beta chains from a single sample sequenced in a study of T cells after yellow fever vaccination. TCRdb independently ran MiXCR on the 5' RACE reads; one entry per CDR3 protein. The sample shows 300,000 or so distinct CDR3 sequences, approximately 3.9% of them seen only once. The input for sequencing was PBMCs, taken 5 days after the yellow fever booster vaccination. The receptor source for this set is a man aged 18-30 years who received the YFV17D yellow fever vaccine.

This clonotype was detected only a few times. The rearrangement joins TRBV7-9 to TRBJ1-1; 9 bases are a match to TRBD1. The CDR3 spans 18 residues. The trim removed 1 base at V and 0 bases at J, leaving 9 bases unmatched. The germline gives CDR1 SEHNR, CDR2 FQNEAQ (reference sequence). The CDR3 reads CASSLVGTGNLLNTEAFF. The DNA for the CDR3 is TGTGCCAGCAGCTTAGTCGGGACAGGGAACCTCTTGAACACTGAAGCTTTCTTT. Looking up the rest from reference TRBV7-9 and TRBJ1-1 gives the full variable domain: DTGVSQNPRHKITKRGQNVTFRCDPISEHNRLYWYRQTLGQGPEFLTYFQNEAQLEKSRLLSDRFSAERPKGSFSTLEIQRTEQGDSAMYLCASSLVGTGNLLNTEAFFGQGTRLTVV.

This clonotype was seen ten or more times. The chain uses TRBV12-3 or TRBV12-4 and TRBJ1-1; no definite D call. This CDR3 comprises 13 residues. V gave up 6 bases and J gave up 3 bases, with 11 bases separating them. In nucleotides, the CDR3 is TGTGCCAGCAGACACAATTCCGACACTGAAGCTTTCTTT. Translation: CASRHNSDTEAFF.

The chain employs TRBV5-1 and TRBJ1-1, with D uncertain. There are 15 residues in the CDR3. The V end was cut by 0 bases, the J end by 3 bases, with 12 bases between. Germline V gene sequence: CDR1 SGHRS, CDR2 YFSETQ. CDR3 amino acids: CASSLAAGWDTEAFF. In DNA, the CDR3 is TGCGCCAGCAGCTTGGCCGCCGGTTGGGACACTGAAGCTTTCTTT.

This clonotype occurred many times. CDR3 nucleotide sequence: TGTGCCAGCAGCCGCGGACGTATCGGGCCCCCCCACCCAAAAGGGCAGTTCTTC. As protein: CASSRGRIGPPHPKGQFF. This rearrangement joins TRBV3-1 to TRBJ2-1; D remains ambiguous. The V end was cut by 4 bases, the J end by 12 bases, with 31 bases between. Germline lookup yields CDR1 LGHDT and CDR2 YNNKEL (reference sequence). The CDR3 is 18 amino acids.

This clonotype was detected a few times. The rearrangement joins TRBV7-2 to TRBJ1-6; D is unresolved. V was clipped by 1 base and J by 6 bases, with 10 bases between them. The CDR3 has 15 amino acids. Germline lookup yields CDR1 SGHTA and CDR2 FQGNSA. CDR3 protein: CASSLGPEFNSPLHF. In nucleotides, the CDR3 is TGTGCCAGCAGCTTAGGCCCAGAATTTAATTCACCCCTCCACTTT.

This clonotype was observed at least ten times. The chain recombines TRBV10-3 with TRBJ1-1, with D possibly being TRBD1 (5 bases). The CDR3 is 16 amino acids. The V end lost 2 bases, the J end lost 3 bases, and 16 bases lay between the germline ends. The germline gives CDR1 ENHRY, CDR2 SYGVKD. CDR3 coding DNA: TGTGCCATCAGTGAGGCCCCGGGGGAGGGAGACACTGAAGCTTTCTTT. Protein product: CAISEAPGEGDTEAFF.

This clonotype was counted a few times. J is TRBJ2-1 and V is TRBV5-1; 14 bases map to TRBD2. This CDR3 has 16 residues. The germline V gene has CDR1 SGHRS and CDR2 YFSETQ. J gave up 4 bases and V 4 bases, and 4 bases lay outside the gene matches. The CDR3: CASSVGLAGAYNEQFF. In DNA, the CDR3 is TGCGCCAGCAGCGTGGGACTAGCGGGGGCGTACAATGAGCAGTTCTTC.

The chain couples TRBV5-6 to TRBJ1-2, with 8 bases matching TRBD1. The J segment lost 3 bases and the V segment lost 5 bases, leaving 6 bases of the junction unmatched. The length of the CDR3 is 14 residues. The germline CDR1 and CDR2 sequences are SGHDT and YYEEEE. The CDR3 nucleotides read TGTGCCAGCAGGAAGGACAGGGTGGACTATGGCTACACCTTC. Translated: CASRKDRVDYGYTF.

This clonotype was counted only a few times. This chain uses TRBV4-1 with TRBJ1-2, with TRBD1 matching 9 bases. Germline V gene sequence: CDR1 MGHRA, CDR2 YSYEKL. The ends lost 4 bases at V and 0 bases at J; junction bases unmatched: 6. There are 16 residues in the CDR3. CDR3 DNA sequence: TGCGCCAGCAGCCTTAGCCGGGACAGGGCTAACTATGGCTACACCTTC. Translating gives CASSLSRDRANYGYTF.

This clonotype occurred a few times. The CDR3 is CASSLGQTNEKLFF. CDR3 nucleotides: TGTGCCAGCAGCTTGGGACAAACTAATGAAAAACTGTTTTTT. The rearrangement joins TRBV7-2 to TRBJ1-4, with D perhaps TRBD1 (6 bases). Germline V lookup: CDR1 SGHTA, CDR2 FQGNSA. The CDR3 contains 14 residues. V lost 3 bases to trimming and J lost 1 base, with 6 bases between them.

This clonotype was detected many times. The J gene is TRBJ2-1, the V gene TRBV6-5; D uncertain. This CDR3 spans 15 amino acids. CDR1 and CDR2 (germline): MNHEY, SVGAGI. Trimming cost V 2 bases and J 0 bases, with 8 bases left between them. The CDR3 DNA follows: TGTGCCAGCAGTTACGGGATAAACTCCTACAATGAGCAGTTCTTC. Translating gives CASSYGINSYNEQFF.